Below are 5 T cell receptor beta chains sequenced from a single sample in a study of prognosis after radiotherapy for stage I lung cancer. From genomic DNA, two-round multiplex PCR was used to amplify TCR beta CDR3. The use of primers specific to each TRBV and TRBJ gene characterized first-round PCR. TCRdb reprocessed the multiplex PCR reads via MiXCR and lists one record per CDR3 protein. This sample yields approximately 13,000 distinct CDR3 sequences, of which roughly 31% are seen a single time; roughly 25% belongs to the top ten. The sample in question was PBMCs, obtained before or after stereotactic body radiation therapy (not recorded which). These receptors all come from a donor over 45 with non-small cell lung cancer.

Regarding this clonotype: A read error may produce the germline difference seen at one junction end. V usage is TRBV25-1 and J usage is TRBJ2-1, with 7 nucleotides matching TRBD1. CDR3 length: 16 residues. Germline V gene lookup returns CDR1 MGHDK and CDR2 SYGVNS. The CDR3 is CDSSELDRDPYNEQFF. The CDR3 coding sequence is TGTGACAGCAGTGAATTAGACAGGGACCCCTACAATGAGCAGTTCTTC.

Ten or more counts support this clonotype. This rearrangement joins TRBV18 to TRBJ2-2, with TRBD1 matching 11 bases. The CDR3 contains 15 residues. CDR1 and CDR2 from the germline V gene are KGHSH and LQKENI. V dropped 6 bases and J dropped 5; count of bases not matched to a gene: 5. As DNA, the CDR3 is TGTGCCAGCTCCCCCGGGACAGGGGGAACCGGGGAGCTGTTTTTT. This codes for CASSPGTGGTGELFF.

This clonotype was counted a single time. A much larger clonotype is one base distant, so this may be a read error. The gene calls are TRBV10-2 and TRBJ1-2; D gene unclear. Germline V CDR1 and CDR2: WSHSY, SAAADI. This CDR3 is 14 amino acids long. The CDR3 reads CTSSESRFTYGYTF. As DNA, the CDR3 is TGCACCAGCAGTGAGTCACGATTTACCTATGGCTACACCTTC.

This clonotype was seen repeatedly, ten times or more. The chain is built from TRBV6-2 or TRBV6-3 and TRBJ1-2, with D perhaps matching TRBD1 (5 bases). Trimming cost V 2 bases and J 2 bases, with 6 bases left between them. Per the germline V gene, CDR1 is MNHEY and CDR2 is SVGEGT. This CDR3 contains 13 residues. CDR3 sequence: CASSYGANYGYTF. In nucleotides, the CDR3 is TGTGCCAGCAGTTACGGGGCCAACTATGGCTACACCTTC.

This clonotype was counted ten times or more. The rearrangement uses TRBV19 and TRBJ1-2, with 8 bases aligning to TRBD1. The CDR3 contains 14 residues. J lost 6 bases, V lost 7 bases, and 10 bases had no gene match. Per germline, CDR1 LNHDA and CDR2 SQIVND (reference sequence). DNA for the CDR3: TGTGCCAGTACCCCGGGACAGGCGACGGATGGCTACACCTTC. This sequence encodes CASTPGQATDGYTF. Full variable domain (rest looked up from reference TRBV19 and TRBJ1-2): DGGITQSPKYLFRKEGQNVTLSCEQNLNHDAMYWYRQDPGQGLRLIYYSQIVNDFQKGDIAEGYSVSREKKESFPLTVTSAQKNPTAFYLCASTPGQATDGYTFGSGTRLTVV.